This TCR beta chain derives from a study of read filtering for tumor transcriptome and immune sequencing. As for the study in general: Mean patient age was approximately 66 years, range roughly 40 to 80; 17 male, around 14 female. DNase treatment preceded whole-transcriptome library preparation.

Study results and caveats: Dropping single-read clonotypes raised IR-seq and RNA-seq shared-clonotype correlation. Single-read clonotypes: roughly 82% of IR-seq clonotypes (about 3.5% of reads), roughly 70% of RNA-seq clonotypes (44.6% of reads).

This clonotype is medium-sized (0.01 to 0.1%). Antigen unknown. The library was built from around 400 ng RNA with molecular barcoded adaptors for alpha/delta and beta/gamma chains. TCRdb fed the reads into MiXCR, producing one record per CDR3 protein. Of about 5,800 distinct CDR3 sequences in the sample, over 20% were seen once. This TCR was sampled from a donor at least 40 years old with multiple myeloma. Sequencing input: a population of CD138-negative cells sorted from bone marrow.

CDR3 loop: CASTQLSRTEAFF. The CDR3 region has the DNA TGTGCCAGCACGCAATTGAGCCGTACTGAAGCTTTCTTT. The chain combines TRBV7-9 with TRBJ1-1; no reliable D call. This CDR3 is built from 13 residues. The germline V gene has CDR1 SEHNR and CDR2 FQNEAQ (reference sequence). V was cut by 7 bases and J by 5 bases, with 14 bases left in between.